This TCR beta chain appears in the sequencing data of a study of CD8+ T cells in alopecia areata. This clone showed up just a few times. Extraction of RNA preceded its reverse transcription into cDNA, which served as the sequencing template. TCRdb's copy holds only in-frame clones and misses some; the assay was immunoSEQ multiplex PCR. Seen here are about 130,000 clones, 58% observed once, and the top ten hold 3.5% to 5%. Trimming left V 1 base short and J 12 bases short, with 9 bases between. Looked up from germline, CDR1 is KGHSH and CDR2 is LQKENI. This CDR3 spans 12 amino acids. This sequence originates from a human donor with alopecia areata. Sequencing used CD4+ T cells sorted from blood, obtained at week 0. The chain recombines TRBV18 with TRBJ1-4; D gene ambiguous. CDR3 protein: CASSPQNRELFF. The CDR3 DNA reads as TGTGCCAGCTCACCACAAAATCGCGAACTGTTTTTT. Full variable domain (rest looked up from reference TRBV18 and TRBJ1-4): NAGVMQNPRHLVRRRGQEARLRCSPMKGHSHVYWYRQLPEEGLKFMVYLQKENIIDESGMPKERFSAEFPKEGPSILRIQQVVRGDSAAYFCASSPQNRELFFGSGTQLSVL.